These 23 T cell receptor beta chains came from one sample sequenced in a study of long-term antiretroviral therapy in people with HIV. With survey level as its setting, the immunoSEQ assay was v3.0. TCRdb keeps only in-frame clones here, not all; method: immunoSEQ multiplex PCR. The data show roughly 11,000 clones, with around nine tenths seen just once and 15% to 25% held by the top ten. The starting material was unsorted PBMCs, obtained 0.2 years before starting antiretroviral therapy. These receptors were taken from a woman aged 40 to 50 with HIV.

This clone is a singleton in its sample. This chain links TRBV29-1 with TRBJ1-1, with D possibly being TRBD1 (5 bases). The length of the CDR3 is 17 residues. CDR1 and CDR2 from the germline V gene are SQVTM and ANQGSEA. V dropped 5 bases and J dropped 5 bases, with 27 bases sitting between them. CDR3 in amino acids: CSVSTRGSGDVGTEAFF. In nucleotides, the CDR3 is TGCAGCGTTAGCACCCGGGGCAGCGGAGACGTTGGGACTGAAGCTTTCTTT.

The CDR3 DNA sequence: TGTGCCAGCGGGGCTAGGGACAGGGGGCTGGGTGGCTACACCTTC. Its protein is CASGARDRGLGGYTF. V is TRBV28 and J is TRBJ1-2, with 12 bases that match TRBD1. Germline V lookup: CDR1 MDHEN, CDR2 SYDVKM. The V segment lost 8 bases and the J segment 7 bases; nucleotides outside the gene matches: 11. The CDR3 consists of 15 residues.

The chain is built from TRBV5-1 and TRBJ2-2; D not resolved. This CDR3 region has 15 residues. The ends were cut back, 4 bases at V and 4 bases at J, with 14 bases in the middle. The germline V gene has CDR1 SGHRS and CDR2 YFSETQ. The CDR3 is CASSGQQSTTGELFF. The CDR3, as DNA: TGCGCCAGCAGCGGGCAGCAGTCAACCACCGGGGAGCTGTTTTTT.

In its sample, this clone was seen a few times. The rearrangement links TRBV5-4 to TRBJ1-4, with D possibly matching TRBD1 (5 bases). From germline, CDR1 is SGHNT and CDR2 YYREEE (reference sequence). V shed 4 bases and J shed 8 bases, with 15 bases lying between them. The CDR3 has 14 amino acids. The CDR3 loop is CASSRAGTREKLFF. The CDR3, as DNA: TGTGCCAGCAGCAGAGCCGGGACCCGAGAAAAACTGTTTTTT.

V usage is TRBV9 and J usage is TRBJ2-1, with a weak D call TRBD2 (7 bases). The CDR3 runs to 15 residues. The germline CDR1 and CDR2 sequences are SGDLS and YYNGEE. The V and J ends lost 3 bases and 4 bases respectively, with 14 bases between them. The CDR3 DNA sequence: TGTGCCAGCAGCGCCGCGGGGGCCAGTTACAATGAGCAGTTCTTC. It yields the protein CASSAAGASYNEQFF. Full variable domain (outside the CDR3, taken from reference TRBV9 and TRBJ2-1): DSGVTQTPKHLITATGQRVTLRCSPRSGDLSVYWYQQSLDQGLQFLIQYYNGEERAKGNILERFSAQQFPDLHSELNLSSLELGDSALYFCASSAAGASYNEQFFGPGTRLTVL.

V gene TRBV11-2 combines with J gene TRBJ1-6; D unresolved. Trimming pared 5 bases from V and 3 bases from J, leaving 14 bases between. Per germline, CDR1 SGHAT and CDR2 FQNNGV. The CDR3 loop spans 16 amino acids. The CDR3 region is CASSLALTVYNSPLHF. CDR3 DNA: TGTGCCAGCAGCCTAGCCCTAACCGTCTATAATTCACCCCTCCACTTT.

The chain carries TRBV5-5 and TRBJ1-2; no firm D call. The CDR3 contains 14 residues. Germline assignment: CDR1 SGHKS and CDR2 YYEKEE (reference sequence). Trimming left V 4 bases short and J 7 bases short, with 17 bases between. The CDR3 sequence: CASSRTSAQGGYTF. Here the CDR3 DNA reads TGTGCCAGCAGCCGTACATCTGCGCAAGGTGGCTACACCTTC.

V gene TRBV5-1 combines with J gene TRBJ1-6, with 7 bases matching TRBD1. J was trimmed by 7 bases and V by 2 bases; bases with no gene match: 6. Per the germline V gene, CDR1 is SGHRS and CDR2 is YFSETQ. This CDR3 has 15 amino acids. CDR3 DNA: TGCGCCAGCAGCTTTAGACAGGGTGGGAATTCACCCCTCCACTTT. It is translated as CASSFRQGGNSPLHF.

The CDR3 nucleotides are TGTGCCATCAGACATTCAACAGGGGGTCGCAATGAGCAGTTCTTC. As protein: CAIRHSTGGRNEQFF. The chain employs TRBV10-3 and TRBJ2-1; 8 nucleotides match TRBD1. In germline, CDR1 is ENHRY, CDR2 SYGVKD. J gave up 6 bases and V 6 bases, and 10 bases lay outside the gene matches. The CDR3 has 15 residues.

The chain links TRBV18 to TRBJ1-3; 7 nucleotides align to TRBD1. Per the germline V gene, CDR1 is KGHSH and CDR2 is LQKENI. Trimming cost V 2 bases and J 4 bases; bases outside gene matches: 5. The CDR3 runs 15 residues. CDR3 sequence reads: CASSPATGRGNTIYF. Written as DNA, the CDR3 is TGTGCCAGCTCACCAGCGACAGGGAGGGGAAACACCATATATTTT. The variable domain in full, completed from reference TRBV18 and TRBJ1-3, reads NAGVMQNPRHLVRRRGQEARLRCSPMKGHSHVYWYRQLPEEGLKFMVYLQKENIIDESGMPKERFSAEFPKEGPSILRIQQVVRGDSAAYFCASSPATGRGNTIYFGEGSWLTVV.

V gene TRBV13 combines with J gene TRBJ2-7; no definite D call. Trimming pared 0 bases from V and 6 bases from J, leaving 9 bases between. In germline, CDR1 is PRHDT, CDR2 FYEKMQ (reference sequence). The CDR3 contains 13 residues. CDR3 in amino acids: CASSLGAKGEQYF. In DNA, the CDR3 is TGTGCCAGCAGCTTAGGAGCCAAAGGCGAGCAGTACTTC.

V gene TRBV7-2 combines with J gene TRBJ2-7; perhaps TRBD2 as D (6 bases). Germline values: CDR1 SGHTA, CDR2 FQGNSA. V lost 4 bases, J lost 0 bases, and 13 bases lay in between. The CDR3 length is 15 residues. CDR3 nucleotide sequence: TGTGCCAGCAGCTCCAGGGCGGGGAGCTCCTACGAGCAGTACTTC. Its translation: CASSSRAGSSYEQYF.

CDR3 DNA sequence: TGTGCCAGCAGCTCCTTCCTCACAGATACGCAGTATTTT. Translating it yields CASSSFLTDTQYF. The rearrangement uses TRBV7-8 and TRBJ2-3; no clear D gene. V gave up 4 bases and J gave up 2 bases, with 7 bases separating them. The germline gives CDR1 SGHVS, CDR2 FQNEAQ. This CDR3 is 13 amino acids long.

The V call is TRBV10-2, the J call TRBJ1-2, with 11 bases matching TRBD1. The CDR3 is made up of 14 amino acids. J was trimmed by 7 bases and V by 7 bases; bases with no gene match: 8. From germline, CDR1 is WSHSY and CDR2 SAAADI. Here the CDR3 DNA reads TGCGCCAGCAAAGGACAGGGGGCCTCGGGTGGCTACACCTTC. Its translation: CASKGQGASGGYTF.

The rearrangement uses TRBV5-1 and TRBJ1-6, with 7 nucleotides matching TRBD1. Germline CDR1 SGHRS, CDR2 YFSETQ. The CDR3 spans 16 residues. After removal of 0 bases from V and 3 bases from J, the junction contained 3 bases not matched to a gene. The CDR3 is CASSLGDSRYNSPLHF. CDR3 bases: TGCGCCAGCAGCTTGGGGGACAGCCGCTATAATTCACCCCTCCACTTT.

The V call is TRBV7-2, the J call TRBJ1-5; D call uncertain. The length of the CDR3 is 16 residues. The germline V gene has CDR1 SGHTA and CDR2 FQGNSA. Between the trimmed V and J ends, which lost 1 base and 3 bases, there was a span of 13 bases. CDR3 amino acids: CASSLGALGPNQPQHF. As DNA, the CDR3 is TGTGCCAGCAGCTTAGGGGCTTTAGGGCCCAATCAGCCCCAGCATTTT.

This chain connects TRBV5-6 to TRBJ2-7, with D possibly being TRBD1 (6 bases). The CDR3 extends over 14 amino acids. The V gene's germline CDR1 is SGHDT and CDR2 YYEEEE. V was pared by 3 bases and J by 5 bases, with 15 bases between. CDR3 residues: CASSSNLWDNEQYF. The CDR3 DNA sequence: TGTGCCAGCAGCTCGAACCTTTGGGACAACGAGCAGTACTTC.

V gene TRBV2 combines with J gene TRBJ1-5, with 8 bases that match TRBD1. The CDR3 totals 16 residues. Germline trimming cut 2 bases from V and 1 base from J; bases unmatched to any gene: 4. The germline gives CDR1 SNHLY, CDR2 FYNNEI. The CDR3 nucleotides are TGTGCCAGCAGTGAACAGGGGGCATTGAGCAATCAGCCCCAGCATTTT. It yields the protein CASSEQGALSNQPQHF.

This sequence joins TRBV5-1 and TRBJ2-3; no definite D call. The CDR3 covers 14 residues. V shed 0 bases and J shed 0 bases, with 5 bases lying between them. Germline-derived CDR1 and CDR2 are SGHRS and YFSETQ. The CDR3 DNA sequence: TGCGCCAGCAGCTTGGCCTCCAGCACAGATACGCAGTATTTT. As protein: CASSLASSTDTQYF.

CDR3 protein: CAWSAQLNQPQHF. DNA of the CDR3: TGTGCCTGGAGTGCACAGTTGAATCAGCCCCAGCATTTT. This chain uses TRBV30 with TRBJ1-5, with D unresolved. The CDR3 length is 13 residues. Trimming cost V 1 base and J 4 bases, with 8 bases left between them. CDR1 is GTSNPN and CDR2 is SVGIG in the germline V gene (reference sequence). The full variable domain, rest sourced from reference TRBV30 and TRBJ1-5, is SQTIHQWPATLVQPVGSPLSLECTVEGTSNPNLYWYRQAAGRGLQLLFYSVGIGQISSEVPQNLSASRPQDRQFILSSKKLLLSDSGFYLCAWSAQLNQPQHFGDGTRLSIL.

As to this clone: A read error may account for a junction end that differs from germline. The V and J genes are TRBV7-3 and TRBJ1-2; no reliable D call. This CDR3 has 13 residues. The germline CDR1 and CDR2 sequences are SGHTA and FQGTGA. CDR3 sequence reads: CASSKNGVDGYTF. CDR3 coding DNA: TGTGCTAGCAGCAAAAATGGGGTGGATGGCTACACCTTC.

The chain couples TRBV13 to TRBJ2-7, with 8 bases identical to TRBD2. Germline loops: CDR1 PRHDT, CDR2 FYEKMQ (reference sequence). This CDR3 spans 15 amino acids. V was clipped by 5 bases and J by 7 bases; unmatched bases: 13. The CDR3 DNA follows: TGTGCCAGCAGCGCGGGAGGCAGGGGCACTGAGGAGCAGTACTTC. Translation gives CASSAGGRGTEEQYF.

This clone qualifies as medium-sized (0.01 to 0.1%). CDR3 protein: CASSQDWGGTVRYEQYF. The DNA for the CDR3 is TGCGCCAGCAGCCAAGATTGGGGGGGGACAGTCCGGTACGAGCAGTACTTC. The chain employs TRBV4-1 and TRBJ2-7; the D call may be TRBD1 or TRBD2 (7 bases each). CDR1 and CDR2 from the germline V gene are MGHRA and YSYEKL. This CDR3 contains 17 residues. Trimming removed 0 bases from V and 4 bases from J, with 19 bases in between.